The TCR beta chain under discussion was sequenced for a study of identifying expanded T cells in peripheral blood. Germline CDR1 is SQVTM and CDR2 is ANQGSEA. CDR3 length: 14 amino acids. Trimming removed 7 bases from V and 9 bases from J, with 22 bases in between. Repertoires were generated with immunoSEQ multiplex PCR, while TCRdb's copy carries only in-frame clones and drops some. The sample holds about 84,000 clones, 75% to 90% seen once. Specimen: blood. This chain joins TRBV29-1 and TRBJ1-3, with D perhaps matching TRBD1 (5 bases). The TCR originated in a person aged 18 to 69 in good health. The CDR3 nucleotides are TGCAGCGAACGTTGTACCCGCACCGGGGGCACCATATATTTT. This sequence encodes CSERCTRTGGTIYF. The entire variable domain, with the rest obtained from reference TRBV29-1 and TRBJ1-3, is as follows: SAVISQKPSRDICQRGTSLTIQCQVDSQVTMMFWYRQQPGQSLTLIATANQGSEATYESGFVIDKFPISRPNLTFSTLTVSNMSPEDSSIYLCSERCTRTGGTIYFGEGSWLTVV.